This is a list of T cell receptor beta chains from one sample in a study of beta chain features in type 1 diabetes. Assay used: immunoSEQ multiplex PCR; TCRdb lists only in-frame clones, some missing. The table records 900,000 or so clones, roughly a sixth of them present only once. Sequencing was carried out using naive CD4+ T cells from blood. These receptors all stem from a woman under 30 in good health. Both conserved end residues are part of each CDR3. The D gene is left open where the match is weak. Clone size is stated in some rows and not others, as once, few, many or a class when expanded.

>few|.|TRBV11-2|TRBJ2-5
CASSHLSWTDKETQYF
TGTGCCAGCAGCCACCTTTCTTGGACAGATAAAGAGACCCAGTACTTC
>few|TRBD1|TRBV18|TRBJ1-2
CASSPRYNRGSNYGYTF
TGTGCCAGCTCACCAAGATACAACAGGGGGAGTAACTATGGCTACACCTTC
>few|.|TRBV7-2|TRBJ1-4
CASSLRGMANEKLFF
TGTGCCAGCAGCCTCAGGGGAATGGCTAATGAAAAACTGTTTTTT
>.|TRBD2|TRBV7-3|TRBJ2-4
CASRASGENIQYF
TGTGCCAGCAGGGCTAGCGGCGAAAACATTCAGTACTTC
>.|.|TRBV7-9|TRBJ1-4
CASSPGRRNEKLFF
TGTGCCAGCAGCCCCGGACGGAGGAATGAAAAACTGTTTTTT
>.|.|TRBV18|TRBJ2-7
CASSLQGTYEQYF
TGTGCCAGCTCACTACAGGGAACCTACGAGCAGTACTTC
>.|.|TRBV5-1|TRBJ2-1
CASSLGVSSYNEQFF
TGCGCCAGCAGCTTGGGCGTCAGCTCCTACAATGAGCAGTTCTTC
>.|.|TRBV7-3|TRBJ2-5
CASSLGRRETQYF
TGTGCCAGCAGCTTAGGCAGAAGGGAGACCCAGTACTTC
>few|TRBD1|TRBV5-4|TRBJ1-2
CASSHRDRYGYTF
TGTGCCAGCAGCCACCGGGACAGATATGGCTACACCTTC
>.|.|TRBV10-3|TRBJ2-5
CAISVRDQETQYF
TGTGCCATCAGTGTAAGAGATCAAGAGACCCAGTACTTC